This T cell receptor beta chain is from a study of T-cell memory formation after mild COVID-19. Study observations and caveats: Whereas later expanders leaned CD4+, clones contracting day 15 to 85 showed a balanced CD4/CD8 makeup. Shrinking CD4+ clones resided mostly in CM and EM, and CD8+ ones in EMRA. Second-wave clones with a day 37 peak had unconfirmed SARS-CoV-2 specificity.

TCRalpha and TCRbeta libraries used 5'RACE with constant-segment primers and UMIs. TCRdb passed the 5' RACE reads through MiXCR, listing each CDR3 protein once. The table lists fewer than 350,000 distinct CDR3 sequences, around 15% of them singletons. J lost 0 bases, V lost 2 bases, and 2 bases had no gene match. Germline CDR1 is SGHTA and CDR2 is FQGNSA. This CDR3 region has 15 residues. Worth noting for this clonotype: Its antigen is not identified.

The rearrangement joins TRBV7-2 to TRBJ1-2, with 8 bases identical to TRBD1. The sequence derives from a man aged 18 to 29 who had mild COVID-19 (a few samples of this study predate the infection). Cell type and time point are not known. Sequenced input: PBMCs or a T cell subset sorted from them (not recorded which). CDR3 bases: TGTGCCAGCAGCTTATGGACAGGGCCTAACTATGGCTACACCTTC. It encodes CASSLWTGPNYGYTF.